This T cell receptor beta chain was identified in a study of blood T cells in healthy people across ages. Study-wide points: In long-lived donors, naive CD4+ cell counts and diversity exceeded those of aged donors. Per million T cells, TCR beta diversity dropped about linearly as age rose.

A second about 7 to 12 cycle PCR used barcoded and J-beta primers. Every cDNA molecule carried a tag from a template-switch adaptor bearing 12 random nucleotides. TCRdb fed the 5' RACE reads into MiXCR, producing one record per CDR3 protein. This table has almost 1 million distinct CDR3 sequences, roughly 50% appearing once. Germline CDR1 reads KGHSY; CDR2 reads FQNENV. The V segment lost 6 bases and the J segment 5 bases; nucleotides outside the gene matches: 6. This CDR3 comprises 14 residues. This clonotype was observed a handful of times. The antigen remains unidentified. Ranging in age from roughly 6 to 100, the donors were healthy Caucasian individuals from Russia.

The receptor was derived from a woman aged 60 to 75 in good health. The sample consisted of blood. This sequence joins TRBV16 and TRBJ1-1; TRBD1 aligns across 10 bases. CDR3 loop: CASRPGTGVTEAFF. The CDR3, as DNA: TGTGCCAGCAGACCTGGGACAGGGGTAACTGAAGCTTTCTTT. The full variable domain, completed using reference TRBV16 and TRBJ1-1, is GEEVAQTPKHLVRGEGQKAKLYCAPIKGHSYVFWYQQVLKNEFKFLISFQNENVFDETGMPKERFSAKCLPNSPCSLEIQATKLEDSAVYFCASRPGTGVTEAFFGQGTRLTVV.